This T cell receptor (beta chain) was captured in a study of cytomegalovirus exposure and HLA in healthy donors. About the study: Early release data held about 85 million unique TCRs from HLA-typed donors.

The study ran its PCR with 60 Vbeta and 13 Jbeta primers. Measured with immunoSEQ multiplex PCR; TCRdb has only the in-frame clones, and not every one. The table records 150,000 or so clones, around 74% of them present only once. V was cut by 1 base and J by 0 bases, with 11 bases left in between. The V gene's germline CDR1 is LGHNT and CDR2 FRNRAP. The CDR3 is 16 residues long. The sequenced material came from PBMCs. The TCR originated in a woman in her 30s in good health and CMV-seronegative. The chain joins TRBV12-5 to TRBJ2-3; TRBD1 might be the D (6 bases). CDR3 sequence (DNA): TGTGCTAGTGGTTTGGGGACAGCCGCTAGCACAGATACGCAGTATTTT. It specifies CASGLGTAASTDTQYF.